What follows is one T cell receptor (beta chain) and its context. Its antigen is unidentified. PCR amplification relied on 60 Vbeta primers (plus 13 Jbeta primers). As processed by the authors: Some 11 million of the approximately 80 million unique TCR beta chains counted in a later analysis were shared. Clones were read by immunoSEQ multiplex PCR, and TCRdb kept only the in-frame ones, dropping some. V and J calls and clone size are given by that table; D and trimming were obtained from the DNA. Of more than 95,000 clones listed, 60% to 80% were seen once; the top ten hold 5% to 6.5%. The CDR3 contains 16 residues. CDR1 is LNHDA and CDR2 is SQIVND in the germline V gene (reference sequence). V shed 1 base and J shed 0 bases, with 12 bases lying between them. These data are taken from a study of cytomegalovirus exposure and HLA in healthy donors. The study, taken as a whole, reports: In a later analysis, several top co-occurrence clusters appeared linked to parvovirus B19, influenza, CMV and Epstein-Barr virus.

Sequencing was performed on PBMCs. The chain joins TRBV19 to TRBJ1-1; a possible D gene is TRBD1 (5 bases). This receptor was obtained from a man in his 60s in good health and CMV-seropositive. As DNA, the CDR3 is TGTGCCAGTAGTATAGGGAGACGACAGCTGAACACTGAAGCTTTCTTT. Translation gives CASSIGRRQLNTEAFF. The complete variable domain, with remaining parts taken from reference TRBV19 and TRBJ1-1, reads DGGITQSPKYLFRKEGQNVTLSCEQNLNHDAMYWYRQDPGQGLRLIYYSQIVNDFQKGDIAEGYSVSREKKESFPLTVTSAQKNPTAFYLCASSIGRRQLNTEAFFGQGTRLTVV.